The source of this T cell receptor beta chain is a study of blood T cell repertoires in COVID-19. The CDR3 runs 21 residues. The germline V gene has CDR1 SNHLY and CDR2 FYNNEI. V was clipped by 4 bases and J by 0 bases; unmatched bases: 17. Clones were read by immunoSEQ multiplex PCR, and TCRdb kept only the in-frame ones, dropping some. There are 150,000 to 200,000 clones in the sample; 75% to 90% occur only once, and about 0.8% lies in the top ten. Sequencing was performed on PBMCs or T cells enriched from blood (not recorded which). The chain has TRBV2 and TRBJ2-2, with 10 bases matching TRBD2. The receptor was derived from a woman younger than 35 who had recovered from COVID-19. DNA of the CDR3: TGTGCCAGCAGTGTCTCGCTCTGGGCTATCACTAGCGGGACGAACACCGGGGAGCTGTTTTTT. It encodes CASSVSLWAITSGTNTGELFF.